This T cell receptor (beta chain) was identified in a study of T cell responses to AZD1222 COVID-19 vaccine. Study-wide points: CD4 TCRs associated with vaccination spanned spike, dominating at 160-218 and 743-854. Clonal diversity may have been underestimated in mostly white British donors. Among AZD1222 vaccinees, only 5 to 7 were seropositive at baseline. The study reported that nearly half of spike-specific TCRs target unmutated variant regions.

V gave up 6 bases and J gave up 1 base; unmatched junction bases: 4. CDR3 length: 15 amino acids. Germline CDR1 MNHEY, CDR2 SVGAGI. On this clone itself: Its antigen is not identified.

Assay: immunoSEQ multiplex PCR; the TCRdb copy retains only in-frame clones and omits some. Here the sample spans about 130,000 clones, 90% being singletons. The chain links TRBV6-5 to TRBJ2-2; 8 positions match TRBD1. This sequence was found in an adult in good health. The starting material was peripheral blood, obtained on day 0 of MenACWY control vaccination. CDR3 sequence: CASSKGTGNTGELFF. The DNA for the CDR3 is TGTGCCAGCAGCAAAGGGACAGGGAACACCGGGGAGCTGTTTTTT.